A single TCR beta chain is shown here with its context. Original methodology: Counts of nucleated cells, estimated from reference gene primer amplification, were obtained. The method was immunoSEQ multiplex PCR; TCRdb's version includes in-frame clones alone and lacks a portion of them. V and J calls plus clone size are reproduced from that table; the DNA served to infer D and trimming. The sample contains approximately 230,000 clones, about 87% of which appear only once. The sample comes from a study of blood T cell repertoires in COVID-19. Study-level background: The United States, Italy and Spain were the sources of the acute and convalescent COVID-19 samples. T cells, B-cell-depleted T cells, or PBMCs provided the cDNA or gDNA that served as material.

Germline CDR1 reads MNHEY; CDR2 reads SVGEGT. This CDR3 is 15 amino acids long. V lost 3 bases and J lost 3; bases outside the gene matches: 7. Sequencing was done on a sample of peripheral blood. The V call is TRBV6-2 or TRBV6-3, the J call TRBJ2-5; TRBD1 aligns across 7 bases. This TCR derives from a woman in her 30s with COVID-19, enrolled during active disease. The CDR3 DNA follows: TGTGCCAGCAGTTATTGGGACAGACAAAAAGAGACCCAGTACTTC. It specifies CASSYWDRQKETQYF.